This TCR beta chain stems from a study of T-cell memory formation after mild COVID-19. CDR1 and CDR2 from the germline V gene are SGHTA and FQGNSA. V dropped 4 bases and J dropped 2 bases, with 10 bases sitting between them. The CDR3 length is 14 residues. This clonotype appeared a few times. Antigen: not known. Constant-segment primers and 5'RACE yielded cDNA libraries for TCR alpha and TCR beta, each carrying sample barcodes and UMIs. TCRdb re-derived calls from the 5' RACE reads in MiXCR, one entry per CDR3 protein. The data contain under 400,000 distinct CDR3 sequences, around 30% of them singletons. The study's findings and limits: Pre-infection memory carried some responding clones, suggesting that cross-reactive memory joined. Shrinking CD4+ clones resided mostly in CM and EM, and CD8+ ones in EMRA.

What was sequenced was PBMCs or a T cell subset sorted from them (not recorded which). The TCR comes from an adult woman who had mild COVID-19 (a few samples of this study predate the infection). Cell type and time point are not known. The chain employs TRBV7-2 and TRBJ2-3; D may match TRBD1 or TRBD2 (5 bases each). CDR3 DNA: TGTGCCAGCAGCTCCGAGGGGTTCACAGATACGCAGTATTTT. This encodes CASSSEGFTDTQYF.